One TCR beta chain is described in this entry. A COVID-19 case was met by exposed participants within 2 weeks before study entry. The method was immunoSEQ multiplex PCR; TCRdb's version includes in-frame clones alone and lacks a portion of them. The table lists 250,000 or so clones, 80% to 90% of them singletons. These data come from a study of blood T cell repertoires in COVID-19. The CDR3 extends over 18 amino acids. Germline V CDR1 and CDR2: MNHEY, SVGEGT. Deletions cut 0 bases from V and 5 bases from J, with 20 bases between. This chain uses TRBV6-2 or TRBV6-3 with TRBJ1-5; D is ambiguous. Sequencing was done on a sample of PBMCs or T cells enriched from blood (not recorded which). The sequence came from a woman aged 35 to 49 who had been exposed to COVID-19. This chain's CDR3 is CASSYSKGLPSWDQPQHF. CDR3 DNA sequence: TGTGCCAGCAGTTACTCGAAAGGACTTCCGTCCTGGGATCAGCCCCAGCATTTT.